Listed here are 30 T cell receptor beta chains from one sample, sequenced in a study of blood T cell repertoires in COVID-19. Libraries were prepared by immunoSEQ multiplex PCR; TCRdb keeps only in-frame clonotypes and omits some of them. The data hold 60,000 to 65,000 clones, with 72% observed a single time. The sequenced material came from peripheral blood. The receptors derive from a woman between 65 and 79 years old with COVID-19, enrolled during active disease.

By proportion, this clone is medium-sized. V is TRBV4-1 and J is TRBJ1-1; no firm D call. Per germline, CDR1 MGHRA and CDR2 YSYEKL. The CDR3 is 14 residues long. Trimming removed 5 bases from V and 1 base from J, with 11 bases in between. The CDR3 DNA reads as TGCGCCAGCAGCTCCCCGACTGCGAACACTGAAGCTTTCTTT. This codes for CASSSPTANTEAFF.

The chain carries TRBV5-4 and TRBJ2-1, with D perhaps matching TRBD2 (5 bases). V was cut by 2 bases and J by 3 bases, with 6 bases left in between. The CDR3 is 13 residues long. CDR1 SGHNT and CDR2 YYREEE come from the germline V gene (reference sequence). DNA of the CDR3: TGTGCCAGCAGCTTTGGAGGCTACAATGAGCAGTTCTTC. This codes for CASSFGGYNEQFF.

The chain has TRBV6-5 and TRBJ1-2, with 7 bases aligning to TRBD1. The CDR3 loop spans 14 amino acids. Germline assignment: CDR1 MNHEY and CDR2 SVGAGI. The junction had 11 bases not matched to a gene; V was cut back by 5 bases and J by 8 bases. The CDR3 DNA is TGTGCCAGCAGTCCGGGACAGACTTTTACCGGCTACACCTTC. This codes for CASSPGQTFTGYTF.

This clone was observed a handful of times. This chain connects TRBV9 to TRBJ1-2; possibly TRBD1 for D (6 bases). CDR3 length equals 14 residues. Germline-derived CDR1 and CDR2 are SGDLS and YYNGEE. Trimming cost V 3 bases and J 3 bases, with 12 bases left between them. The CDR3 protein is CASSAEGGYYGYTF. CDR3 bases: TGTGCCAGCAGCGCTGAGGGGGGGTACTATGGCTACACCTTC.

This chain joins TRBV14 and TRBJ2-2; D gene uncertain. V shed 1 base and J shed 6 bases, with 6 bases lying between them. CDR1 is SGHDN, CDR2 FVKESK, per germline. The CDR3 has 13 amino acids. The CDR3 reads CASSQVPAGELFF. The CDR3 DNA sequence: TGTGCCAGCAGCCAAGTCCCGGCCGGGGAGCTGTTTTTT.

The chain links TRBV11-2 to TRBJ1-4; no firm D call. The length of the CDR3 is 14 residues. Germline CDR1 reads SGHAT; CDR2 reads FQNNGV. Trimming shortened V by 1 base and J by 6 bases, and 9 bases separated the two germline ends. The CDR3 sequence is CASSLVREDEKLFF. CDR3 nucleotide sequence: TGTGCCAGCAGCTTAGTTAGGGAGGATGAAAAACTGTTTTTT.

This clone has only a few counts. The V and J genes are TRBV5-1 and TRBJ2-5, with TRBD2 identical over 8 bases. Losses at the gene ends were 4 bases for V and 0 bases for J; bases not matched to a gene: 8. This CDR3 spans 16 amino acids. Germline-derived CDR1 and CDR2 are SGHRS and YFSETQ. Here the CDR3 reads CASSGLSGINQETQYF. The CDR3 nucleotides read TGCGCCAGCAGCGGGCTTAGCGGGATAAACCAAGAGACCCAGTACTTC.

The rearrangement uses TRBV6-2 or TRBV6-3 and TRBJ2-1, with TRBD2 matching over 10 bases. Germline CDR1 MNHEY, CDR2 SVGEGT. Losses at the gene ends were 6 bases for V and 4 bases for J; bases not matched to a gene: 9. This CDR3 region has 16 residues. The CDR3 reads CASSPGLAEIYNEQFF. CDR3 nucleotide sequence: TGTGCCAGCAGCCCAGGACTAGCGGAGATATACAATGAGCAGTTCTTC.

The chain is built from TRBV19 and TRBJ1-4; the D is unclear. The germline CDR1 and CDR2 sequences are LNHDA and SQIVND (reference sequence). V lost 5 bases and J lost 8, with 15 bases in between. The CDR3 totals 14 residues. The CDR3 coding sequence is TGTGCCAGTAGTTCCTTGTACGGCGGGGAAAAACTGTTTTTT. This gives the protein CASSSLYGGEKLFF.

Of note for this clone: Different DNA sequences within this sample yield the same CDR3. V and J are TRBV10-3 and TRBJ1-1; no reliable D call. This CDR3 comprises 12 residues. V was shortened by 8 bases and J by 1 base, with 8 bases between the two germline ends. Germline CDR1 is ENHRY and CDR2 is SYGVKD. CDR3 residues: CAISPGNTEAFF. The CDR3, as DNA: TGTGCCATCTCCCCGGGGAACACTGAAGCTTTCTTT.

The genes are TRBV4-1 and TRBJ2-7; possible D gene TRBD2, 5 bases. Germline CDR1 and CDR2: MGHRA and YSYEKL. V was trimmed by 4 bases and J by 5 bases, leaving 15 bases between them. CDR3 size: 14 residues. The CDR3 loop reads CASSPTRRGDEQYF. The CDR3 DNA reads TGCGCCAGCAGCCCGACGCGACGGGGAGACGAGCAGTACTTC.

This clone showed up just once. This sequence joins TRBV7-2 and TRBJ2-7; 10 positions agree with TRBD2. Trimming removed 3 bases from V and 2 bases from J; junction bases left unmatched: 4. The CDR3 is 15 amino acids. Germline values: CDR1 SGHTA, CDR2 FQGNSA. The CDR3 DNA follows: TGTGCCAGCAGCTTCGGAAGCGGGGGGGCCTACGAGCAGTACTTC. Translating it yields CASSFGSGGAYEQYF.

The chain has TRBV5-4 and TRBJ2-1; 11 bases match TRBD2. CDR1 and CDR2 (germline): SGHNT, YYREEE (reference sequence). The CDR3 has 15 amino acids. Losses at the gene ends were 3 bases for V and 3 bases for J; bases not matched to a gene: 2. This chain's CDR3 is CASSWGLADYNEQFF. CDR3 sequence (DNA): TGTGCCAGCAGCTGGGGACTAGCGGACTACAATGAGCAGTTCTTC.

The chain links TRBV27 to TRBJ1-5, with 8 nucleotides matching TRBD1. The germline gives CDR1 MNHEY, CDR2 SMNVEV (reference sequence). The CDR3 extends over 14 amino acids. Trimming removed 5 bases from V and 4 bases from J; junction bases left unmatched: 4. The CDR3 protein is CASSLTGANQPQHF. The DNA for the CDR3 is TGTGCCAGCAGTCTGACAGGGGCTAATCAGCCCCAGCATTTT.

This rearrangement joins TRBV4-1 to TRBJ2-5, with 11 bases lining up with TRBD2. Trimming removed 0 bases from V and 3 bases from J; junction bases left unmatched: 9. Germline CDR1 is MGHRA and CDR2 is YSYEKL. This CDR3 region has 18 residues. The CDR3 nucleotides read TGCGCCAGCAGCCAAGACACTAGCGGGGGACCCGGAGAAGAGACCCAGTACTTC. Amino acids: CASSQDTSGGPGEETQYF.

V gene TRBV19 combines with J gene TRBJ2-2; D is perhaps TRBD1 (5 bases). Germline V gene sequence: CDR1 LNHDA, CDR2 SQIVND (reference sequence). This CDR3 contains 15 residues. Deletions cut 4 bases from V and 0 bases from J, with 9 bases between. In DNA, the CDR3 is TGTGCCAGTAGTACAGGGCGAACGAACACCGGGGAGCTGTTTTTT. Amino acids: CASSTGRTNTGELFF.

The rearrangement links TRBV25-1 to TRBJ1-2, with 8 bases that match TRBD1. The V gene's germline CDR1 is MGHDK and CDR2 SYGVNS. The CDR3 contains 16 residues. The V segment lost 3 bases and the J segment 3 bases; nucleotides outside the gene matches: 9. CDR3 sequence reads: CASSDRGGTGDYGYTF. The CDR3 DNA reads TGTGCCAGCAGTGACCGAGGGGGGACAGGCGACTATGGCTACACCTTC.

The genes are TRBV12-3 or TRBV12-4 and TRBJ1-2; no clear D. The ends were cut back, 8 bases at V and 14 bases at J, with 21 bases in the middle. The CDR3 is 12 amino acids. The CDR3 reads CASGADPTRRTF. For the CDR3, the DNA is TGTGCCAGCGGAGCCGACCCGACGAGAAGGACCTTC.

In nucleotides, the CDR3 is TGTGCCAGCTCACCACCGGGTTCAAGGCCAGGCTATGGCTACACCTTC. The encoded protein is CASSPPGSRPGYGYTF. V gene TRBV18 combines with J gene TRBJ1-2; D call uncertain. Trimming took off 0 bases at V and 4 bases at J, with 15 bases between the two ends. From germline, CDR1 is KGHSH and CDR2 LQKENI. The CDR3 is 16 residues long.

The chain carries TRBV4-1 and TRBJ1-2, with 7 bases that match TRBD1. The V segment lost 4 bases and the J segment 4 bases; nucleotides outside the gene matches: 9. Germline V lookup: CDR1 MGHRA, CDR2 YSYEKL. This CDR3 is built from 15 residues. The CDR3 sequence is CASSLYRGEAYGYTF. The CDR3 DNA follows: TGCGCCAGCAGCCTCTACAGGGGAGAGGCCTATGGCTACACCTTC.

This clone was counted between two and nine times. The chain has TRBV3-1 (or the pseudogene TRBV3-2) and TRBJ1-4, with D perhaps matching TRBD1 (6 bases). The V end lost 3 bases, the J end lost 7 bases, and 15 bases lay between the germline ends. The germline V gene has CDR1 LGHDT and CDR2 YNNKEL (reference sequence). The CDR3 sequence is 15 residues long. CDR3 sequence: CASSHVGQGSEKLFF. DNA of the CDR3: TGTGCCAGCAGCCACGTAGGGCAGGGGAGTGAAAAACTGTTTTTT.

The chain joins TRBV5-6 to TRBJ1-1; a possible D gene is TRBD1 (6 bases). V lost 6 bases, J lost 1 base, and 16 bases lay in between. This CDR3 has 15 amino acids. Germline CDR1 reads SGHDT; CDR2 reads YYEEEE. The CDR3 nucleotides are TGTGCCAGCACTAAGACAGGTTTTGAGAACACTGAAGCTTTCTTT. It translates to CASTKTGFENTEAFF.

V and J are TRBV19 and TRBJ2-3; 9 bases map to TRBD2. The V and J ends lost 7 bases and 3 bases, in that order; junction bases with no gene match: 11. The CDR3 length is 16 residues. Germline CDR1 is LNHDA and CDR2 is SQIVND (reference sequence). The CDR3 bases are TGTGCCAGTACGGCCGGGAGCGGGAGGATTACAGATACGCAGTATTTT. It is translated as CASTAGSGRITDTQYF.

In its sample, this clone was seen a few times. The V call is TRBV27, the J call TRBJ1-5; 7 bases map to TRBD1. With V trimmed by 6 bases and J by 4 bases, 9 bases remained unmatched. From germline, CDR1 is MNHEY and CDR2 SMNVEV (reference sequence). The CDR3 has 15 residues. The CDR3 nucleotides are TGTGCCAGCAGGGCTGGGCCAGGGGGAAATCAGCCCCAGCATTTT. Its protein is CASRAGPGGNQPQHF.

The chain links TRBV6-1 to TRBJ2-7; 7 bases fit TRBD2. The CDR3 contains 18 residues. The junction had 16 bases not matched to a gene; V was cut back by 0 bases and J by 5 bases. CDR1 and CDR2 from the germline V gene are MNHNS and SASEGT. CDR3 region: CASSEAFEWGGRKNEQYF. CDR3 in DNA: TGTGCCAGCAGTGAAGCCTTTGAGTGGGGGGGACGGAAAAACGAGCAGTACTTC.

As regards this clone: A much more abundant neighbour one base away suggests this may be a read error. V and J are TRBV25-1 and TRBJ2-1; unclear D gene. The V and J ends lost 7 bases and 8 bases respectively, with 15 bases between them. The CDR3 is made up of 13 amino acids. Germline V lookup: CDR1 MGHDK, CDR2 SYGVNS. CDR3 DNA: TGTGCCAGCACCCCGGTTGACACGGATGAGCAGTTCTTC. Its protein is CASTPVDTDEQFF.

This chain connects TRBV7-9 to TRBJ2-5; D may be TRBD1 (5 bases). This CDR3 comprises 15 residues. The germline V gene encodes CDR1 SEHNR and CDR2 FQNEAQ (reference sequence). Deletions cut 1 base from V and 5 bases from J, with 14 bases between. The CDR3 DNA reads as TGTGCCAGCAGCTTAGTAGGCAGGGTAGGGGAGACCCAGTACTTC. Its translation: CASSLVGRVGETQYF.

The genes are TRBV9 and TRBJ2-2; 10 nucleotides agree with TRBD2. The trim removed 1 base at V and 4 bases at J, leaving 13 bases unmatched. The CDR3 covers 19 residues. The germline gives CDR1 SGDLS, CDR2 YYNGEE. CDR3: CASSVNLAGVGAGTGELFF. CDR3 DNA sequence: TGTGCCAGCAGCGTAAATCTAGCGGGAGTGGGGGCGGGCACCGGGGAGCTGTTTTTT. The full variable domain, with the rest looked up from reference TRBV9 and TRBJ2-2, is DSGVTQTPKHLITATGQRVTLRCSPRSGDLSVYWYQQSLDQGLQFLIQYYNGEERAKGNILERFSAQQFPDLHSELNLSSLELGDSALYFCASSVNLAGVGAGTGELFFGEGSRLTVL.

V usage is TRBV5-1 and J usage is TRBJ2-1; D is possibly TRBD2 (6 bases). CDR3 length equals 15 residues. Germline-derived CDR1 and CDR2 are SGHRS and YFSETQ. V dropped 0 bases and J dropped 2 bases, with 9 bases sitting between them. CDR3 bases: TGCGCCAGCAGCTTGGAGGGAGGCCCCTACAATGAGCAGTTCTTC. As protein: CASSLEGGPYNEQFF.

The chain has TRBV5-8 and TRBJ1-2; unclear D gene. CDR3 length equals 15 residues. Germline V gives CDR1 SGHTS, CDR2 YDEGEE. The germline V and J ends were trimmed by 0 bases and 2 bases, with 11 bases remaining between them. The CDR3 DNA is TGTGCCAGCAGCTTGGGGGTGGCGGGAAACTATGGCTACACCTTC. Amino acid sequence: CASSLGVAGNYGYTF.